This TCR beta chain was profiled in a study of control samples from healthy donors and cancer patients (TCRdb year 2020). V drops 0 bases and J drops 9 bases, leaving 7 bases in between. The CDR3 runs 13 amino acids, cysteine and phenylalanine included. The read is trimmed to its CDR3 DNA, 39 bases read in frame from base 1. CDR1 and CDR2 are drawn from the germline V gene: SGHRS, YFSETQ. Receptors were amplified or captured by the immunoSEQ multiplex PCR assay. TCRdb provides this immuneACCESS table in a form limited to in-frame rearrangements. Some clones are lacking; in checked studies, under half of them reflect an unresolved V gene, and why the rest are absent is not known. Here the sample has 200,000 to 250,000 clones; about 93% occur a single time. Jointly, the top ten make up about 1.6% of the sample. Worth noting for this clone: Its antigen is still unknown. Qualities for individual bases were not recorded, and no much larger clone is one base off.

This receptor was identified in a man aged 45-60 years in good health. Sequencing was done on a sample of blood. The chain is assembled from TRBV5-1 and TRBJ1-6, with the D segment identity uncertain. The CDR3 region has the sequence CASSLDPTSPLHF. The nucleotide sequence is TGCGCCAGCAGCTTGGACCCTACTTCACCCCTCCACTTT.